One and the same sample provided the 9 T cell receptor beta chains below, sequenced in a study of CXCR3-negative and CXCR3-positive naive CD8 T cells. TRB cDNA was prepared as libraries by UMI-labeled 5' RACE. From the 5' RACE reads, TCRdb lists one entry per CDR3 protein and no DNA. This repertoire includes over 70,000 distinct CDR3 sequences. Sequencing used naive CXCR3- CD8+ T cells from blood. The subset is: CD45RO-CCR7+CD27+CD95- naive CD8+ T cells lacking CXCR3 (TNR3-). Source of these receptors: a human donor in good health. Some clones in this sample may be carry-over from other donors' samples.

The CDR3 sequence: CASSVKGHPNTEAFF. The J gene is TRBJ1-1, the V gene TRBV2; the TRBD1 assignment by TCRdb is unverifiable without DNA. CDR1 and CDR2 from the germline V gene are SNHLY and FYNNEI. The CDR3 is made up of 15 amino acids.

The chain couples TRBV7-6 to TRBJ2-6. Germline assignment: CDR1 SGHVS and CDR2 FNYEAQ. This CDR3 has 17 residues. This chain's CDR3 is CASSLAPRVSGANVLTF.

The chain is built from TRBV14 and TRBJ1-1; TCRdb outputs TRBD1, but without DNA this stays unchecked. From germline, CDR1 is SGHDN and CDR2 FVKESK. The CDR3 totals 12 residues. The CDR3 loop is CASSVTTGFSFF. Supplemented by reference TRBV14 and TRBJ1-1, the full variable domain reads EAGVTQFPSHSVIEKGQTVTLRCDPISGHDNLYWYRRVMGKEIKFLLHFVKESKQDESGMPNNRFLAERTGGTYSTLKVQPAELEDSGVYFCASSVTTGFSFFGQGTRLTVV.

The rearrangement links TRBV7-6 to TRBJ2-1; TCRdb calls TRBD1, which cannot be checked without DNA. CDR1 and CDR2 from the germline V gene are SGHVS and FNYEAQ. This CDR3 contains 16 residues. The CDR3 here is CASSLYMPPGGDEQFF.

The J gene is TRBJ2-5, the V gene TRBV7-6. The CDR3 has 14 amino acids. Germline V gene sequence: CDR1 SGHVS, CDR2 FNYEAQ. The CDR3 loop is CASSLGGNQETQYF.

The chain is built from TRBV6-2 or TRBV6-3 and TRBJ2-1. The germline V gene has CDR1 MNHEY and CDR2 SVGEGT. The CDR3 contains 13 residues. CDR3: CASSIWGYNEQFF.

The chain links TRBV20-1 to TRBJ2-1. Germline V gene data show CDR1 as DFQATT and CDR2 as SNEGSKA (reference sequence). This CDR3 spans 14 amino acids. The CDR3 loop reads CSARDLSGYNEQFF.

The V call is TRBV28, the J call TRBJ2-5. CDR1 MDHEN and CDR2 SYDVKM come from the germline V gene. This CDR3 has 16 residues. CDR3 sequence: CASSPTLAYGAETQYF.

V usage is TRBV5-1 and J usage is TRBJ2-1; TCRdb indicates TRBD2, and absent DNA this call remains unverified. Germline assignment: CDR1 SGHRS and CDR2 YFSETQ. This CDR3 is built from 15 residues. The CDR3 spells CASSQGRTGYNEQFF.